This passage covers 10 T cell receptor beta chains from one sample sequenced in a study of CD8 T cells in ankylosing spondylitis. TCRdb re-analysed the 5' RACE reads in MiXCR, keeping a single row per CDR3 protein. Of about 210,000 distinct CDR3 sequences listed, less than 9.5% were seen once; the top ten hold about 5%. Sequenced sample: blood, either unsorted or a sorted T cell fraction (not recorded which). These receptors were collected from a female donor with ankylosing spondylitis or in good health (not recorded which).

This clonotype showed up many times. The chain links TRBV12-3 or TRBV12-4 to TRBJ2-1, with 12 bases fitting TRBD1. V was pared by 6 bases and J by 7 bases, with 7 bases of the junction left unmatched. The CDR3 is made up of 15 amino acids. In nucleotides, the CDR3 is TGTGCCAGCAGGACCGGGACAGGGGGCTTGAATGAGCAGTTCTTC. It is translated as CASRTGTGGLNEQFF.

This clonotype came up many times. J is TRBJ1-1 and V is TRBV5-1, with 8 bases that match TRBD1. Germline CDR1 is SGHRS and CDR2 is YFSETQ. V lost 0 bases and J lost 8; bases outside the gene matches: 9. CDR3 length: 15 amino acids. Here the CDR3 reads CASSLGGQVVGEAFF. CDR3 DNA sequence: TGCGCCAGCAGCTTGGGGGGACAGGTGGTTGGAGAAGCTTTCTTT. Full variable domain (remainder filled in from reference TRBV5-1 and TRBJ1-1): KAGVTQTPRYLIKTRGQQVTLSCSPISGHRSVSWYQQTPGQGLQFLFEYFSETQRNKGNFPGRFSGRQFSNSRSEMNVSTLELGDSALYLCASSLGGQVVGEAFFGQGTRLTVV.

The V and J genes are TRBV6-2 or TRBV6-3 and TRBJ2-6; D might be TRBD1 or TRBD2, each matching 7 bases. Germline lookup yields CDR1 MNHEY and CDR2 SVGEGT. This CDR3 region has 18 residues. V dropped 4 bases and J dropped 0 bases, with 16 bases sitting between them. The CDR3, as DNA: TGTGCCAGCAGTTCCCGACAGGGAGGGGACTCTGGGGCCAACGTCCTGACTTTC. It codes for CASSSRQGGDSGANVLTF.

This clonotype showed up many times. The DNA of the CDR3 is TGCGCCAGCAGCCAAGTGGCTAGCAGCCAAGAGACCCAGTACTTC. It codes for CASSQVASSQETQYF. J is TRBJ2-5 and V is TRBV4-3, with D perhaps TRBD2 (5 bases). Trimming shortened V by 1 base and J by 1 base, and 10 bases separated the two germline ends. CDR1 and CDR2 (germline): LGHNA, YSLEER. The CDR3 sequence is 15 residues long.

The chain links TRBV7-9 to TRBJ1-1; D gene ambiguous. This CDR3 region has 12 residues. Per the germline V gene, CDR1 is SEHNR and CDR2 is FQNEAQ (reference sequence). V gave up 5 bases and J gave up 4 bases, with 8 bases separating them. CDR3 loop: CASSLRATEAFF. The CDR3 DNA follows: TGTGCCAGCAGCCTAAGGGCCACTGAAGCTTTCTTT.

This clonotype showed up many times. The chain is built from TRBV20-1 and TRBJ1-6; no clear D. The length of the CDR3 is 17 residues. V was shortened by 5 bases and J by 7 bases, with 24 bases between the two germline ends. Germline V gene lookup returns CDR1 DFQATT and CDR2 SNEGSKA (reference sequence). CDR3: CSAAVASGRRVNSPLHF. The CDR3 DNA reads TGCAGTGCTGCGGTGGCCTCTGGGAGAAGGGTAAATTCACCCCTCCACTTT.

This clonotype was seen repeatedly, ten times or more. V is TRBV27 and J is TRBJ2-7; 8 bases match TRBD2. With 3 bases clipped from V and 1 base from J, the junction kept 5 bases outside the gene matches. CDR1 and CDR2 (germline): MNHEY, SMNVEV (reference sequence). The CDR3 runs to 15 residues. The CDR3 nucleotides are TGTGCCAGCAGTTTGAGTAGCGGGACTTCCTACGAGCAGTACTTC. It is translated as CASSLSSGTSYEQYF.

This clonotype was counted many times. The CDR3, as DNA: TGTGCCAGCACTCCCCAAGGATACGGAGGAAAACTGTTTTTT. Translation: CASTPQGYGGKLFF. The chain combines TRBV12-3 or TRBV12-4 with TRBJ1-4; D is ambiguous. The CDR3 contains 14 residues. V was shortened by 7 bases and J by 10 bases, with 19 bases between the two germline ends.

This clonotype was recorded many times. This sequence joins TRBV6-5 and TRBJ1-2, with a tentative D call TRBD1 (5 bases). Trimming stripped 2 bases from V and 1 base from J, with 8 bases between. CDR1 MNHEY and CDR2 SVGAGI come from the germline V gene. The CDR3 has 14 residues. In nucleotides, the CDR3 is TGTGCCAGCAGTTACGGGGGGGTTAACTATGGCTACACCTTC. As protein: CASSYGGVNYGYTF.

This clonotype was recorded many times. The rearrangement joins TRBV2 to TRBJ1-6; TRBD1 might be the D (5 bases). The CDR3 totals 14 residues. Deletions cut 3 bases from V and 7 bases from J, with 10 bases between. Germline values: CDR1 SNHLY, CDR2 FYNNEI. CDR3 residues: CASSDIGGNSPLHF. The CDR3 DNA follows: TGTGCCAGCAGTGATATCGGGGGAAATTCACCCCTCCACTTT.